This passage covers 26 T cell receptor beta chains from one sample sequenced in a study of type 1 regulatory T cells. A single record per CDR3 protein comes from TCRdb applying MiXCR to the reads. The table records around 88,000 distinct CDR3 sequences, roughly 28% of them present only once. The sequenced material came from CD4+ T cells, either the whole sample or a sorted fraction (not recorded which). The receptors come from a human donor in good health.

The chain links TRBV30 to TRBJ1-2; 8 positions agree with TRBD1. CDR1 and CDR2 from the germline V gene are GTSNPN and SVGIG (reference sequence). The CDR3 covers 14 residues. V was clipped by 1 base and J by 7 bases; unmatched bases: 8. The CDR3 reads CAWSATGQGGGYTF. The CDR3 bases are TGTGCCTGGAGTGCCACCGGACAGGGAGGTGGCTACACCTTC.

This clonotype occurred a few times. The chain couples TRBV10-3 to TRBJ2-1, with D possibly called TRBD1 or TRBD2 (6 bases each). CDR1 is ENHRY and CDR2 is SYGVKD in the germline V gene. The CDR3 runs to 13 residues. Trimming pared 7 bases from V and 6 bases from J, leaving 13 bases between. The CDR3 sequence is CAIMEGGGNEQFF. The CDR3 DNA is TGTGCCATCATGGAGGGGGGCGGCAATGAGCAGTTCTTC.

The V call is TRBV6-1, the J call TRBJ2-5; 10 positions agree with TRBD2. Per the germline V gene, CDR1 is MNHNS and CDR2 is SASEGT. V was clipped by 2 bases and J by 4 bases; unmatched bases: 4. The CDR3 has 15 amino acids. In DNA form, the CDR3 reads TGTGCCAGCAGTGAACGACTAGCGGGCGGAGAGACCCAGTACTTC. Its translation: CASSERLAGGETQYF.

CDR3 loop: CASSLVLDSDTDTQYF. The CDR3 nucleotides are TGTGCCAGCAGCCTCGTTTTGGACAGCGATACAGATACGCAGTATTTT. The rearrangement joins TRBV7-8 to TRBJ2-3; a weak D match, TRBD1 (6 bases). Germline values: CDR1 SGHVS, CDR2 FQNEAQ. Trimming stripped 5 bases from V and 3 bases from J, with 18 bases between. There are 16 residues in the CDR3.

The table lists this clonotype with a few counts. The rearrangement joins TRBV7-9 to TRBJ2-1; D is possibly TRBD1 (7 bases). Trimming removed 2 bases at V and 6 bases at J, with 14 bases between. The CDR3 extends over 15 amino acids. Germline V lookup: CDR1 SEHNR, CDR2 FQNEAQ (reference sequence). In nucleotides, the CDR3 is TGTGCCAGCAGCTTACAGGGGGGAGTGAGCAATGAGCAGTTCTTC. It is translated as CASSLQGGVSNEQFF. The full variable domain, its missing parts supplied by reference TRBV7-9 and TRBJ2-1, is DTGVSQNPRHKITKRGQNVTFRCDPISEHNRLYWYRQTLGQGPEFLTYFQNEAQLEKSRLLSDRFSAERPKGSFSTLEIQRTEQGDSAMYLCASSLQGGVSNEQFFGPGTRLTVL.

This chain links TRBV20-1 with TRBJ1-4, with D possibly matching TRBD1 (6 bases). The V end was cut by 0 bases, the J end by 3 bases, with 14 bases between. CDR1 is DFQATT, CDR2 SNEGSKA, per germline (reference sequence). CDR3 size: 16 residues. The CDR3 loop reads CSARDHRGGSNEKLFF. The CDR3 DNA reads TGCAGTGCTAGAGATCATCGCGGGGGCTCTAATGAAAAACTGTTTTTT.

This clonotype was counted many times. The chain joins TRBV7-2 to TRBJ2-7; D remains unclear. The germline gives CDR1 SGHTA, CDR2 FQGNSA. The CDR3 has 14 residues. V dropped 4 bases and J dropped 0 bases, with 10 bases sitting between them. In DNA form, the CDR3 reads TGTGCCAGCAGCTCGACGGCGAGCTCCTACGAGCAGTACTTC. This translates into CASSSTASSYEQYF.

This clonotype was counted only a few times. This rearrangement joins TRBV18 to TRBJ2-7; D might be TRBD1 (5 bases). V shed 3 bases and J shed 2 bases, with 14 bases lying between them. The CDR3 covers 15 residues. The germline CDR1 and CDR2 sequences are KGHSH and LQKENI. CDR3 DNA: TGTGCCAGCTCACCGGGGCAGGTTCGGGCCTACGAGCAGTACTTC. Amino acids: CASSPGQVRAYEQYF.

V usage is TRBV5-4 and J usage is TRBJ2-2; D ambiguous. The CDR3 is 12 amino acids. Germline V gene lookup returns CDR1 SGHNT and CDR2 YYREEE (reference sequence). Trimming took 4 bases from V and 6 from J, leaving 7 bases between them. The CDR3 region is CASSKRSGELFF. The CDR3 DNA follows: TGTGCCAGCAGCAAACGGTCCGGGGAGCTGTTTTTT.

The chain links TRBV5-1 to TRBJ2-3; no clear D gene. Germline V CDR1 and CDR2: SGHRS, YFSETQ. This CDR3 is 15 amino acids long. V lost 4 bases to trimming and J lost 3 bases, with 15 bases between them. The chain's CDR3 is CASSGSGVRTDTQYF. CDR3 nucleotides: TGCGCCAGCAGCGGCTCAGGTGTGCGGACAGATACGCAGTATTTT.

The chain carries TRBV29-1 and TRBJ2-7, with D perhaps matching TRBD2 (6 bases). V was shortened by 4 bases and J by 5 bases, with 12 bases between the two germline ends. CDR1 and CDR2 (germline): SQVTM, ANQGSEA. This CDR3 has 12 residues. The CDR3 spells CSVVRPGDEQYF. DNA of the CDR3: TGCAGCGTTGTACGTCCGGGGGACGAGCAGTACTTC.

This sequence joins TRBV6-2 or TRBV6-3 and TRBJ2-7, with D hard to call. The CDR3 contains 11 residues. The germline V and J ends were trimmed by 5 bases and 3 bases, with 5 bases remaining between them. The V gene's germline CDR1 is MNHEY and CDR2 SVGEGT. CDR3 sequence (DNA): TGTGCCAGCAGTAAATTCTACGAGCAGTACTTC. This encodes CASSKFYEQYF.

This chain uses TRBV5-1 with TRBJ2-1; the match to TRBD1 covers 12 bases. CDR3 length: 16 residues. The trim removed 0 bases at V and 6 bases at J, leaving 4 bases unmatched. Germline CDR1 is SGHRS and CDR2 is YFSETQ. The CDR3 nucleotides read TGCGCCAGCAGCTTGGGGGACAGGGGGCTTGTCAATGAGCAGTTCTTC. Its translation is CASSLGDRGLVNEQFF.

This clonotype appeared a few times. The chain couples TRBV5-6 to TRBJ2-4; D gene ambiguous. V lost 3 bases and J lost 0, with 10 bases in between. The CDR3 is made up of 15 amino acids. Germline CDR1 reads SGHDT; CDR2 reads YYEEEE. CDR3 sequence reads: CASSYYTGAKNIQYF. The CDR3, as DNA: TGTGCCAGCAGCTACTACACGGGAGCCAAAAACATTCAGTACTTC.

V gene TRBV20-1 combines with J gene TRBJ2-5; 13 bases align to TRBD2. V gave up 5 bases and J gave up 4 bases; unmatched junction bases: 16. CDR3 length equals 18 residues. Per germline, CDR1 DFQATT and CDR2 SNEGSKA (reference sequence). DNA for the CDR3: TGCAGTGCTCAAAGGGGGACTAGACTAGCGGGAGGCCGAGAGACCCAGTACTTC. This encodes CSAQRGTRLAGGRETQYF.

In its sample, this clonotype was seen a few times. The gene calls are TRBV19 and TRBJ2-1, with D hard to call. This CDR3 has 13 residues. V lost 0 bases and J lost 10, with 10 bases in between. Germline V gives CDR1 LNHDA, CDR2 SQIVND (reference sequence). The CDR3 region is CASSIDRLREQFF. The CDR3 DNA reads as TGTGCCAGTAGTATAGATCGCCTGAGAGAGCAGTTCTTC.

This clonotype appeared many times. This chain joins TRBV5-5 and TRBJ2-2; D gene uncertain. Per the germline V gene, CDR1 is SGHKS and CDR2 is YYEKEE (reference sequence). The CDR3 spans 16 residues. The V and J ends lost 0 bases and 0 bases respectively, with 9 bases between them. CDR3 in DNA: TGTGCCAGCAGCTTGGTCGCGCGCGCGAACACCGGGGAGCTGTTTTTT. It codes for CASSLVARANTGELFF.

Concerning this clonotype: This may be a read error: a much more frequent sequence differs by one nucleotide. The rearrangement joins TRBV18 to TRBJ1-3; TRBD1 is a possible D gene (5 bases). The CDR3 spans 15 residues. Looked up from germline, CDR1 is KGHSH and CDR2 is LQKENI. The ends were cut back, 8 bases at V and 0 bases at J, with 14 bases in the middle. For the CDR3, the DNA is TGTGCCAGCCACTGGGACTCCGACTCTGGAAACACCATATATTTT. It is translated as CASHWDSDSGNTIYF.

The table lists this clonotype with a few counts. The genes are TRBV5-4 and TRBJ2-5, with 9 bases aligning to TRBD2. The CDR3 has 14 amino acids. Germline V lookup: CDR1 SGHNT, CDR2 YYREEE (reference sequence). J gave up 5 bases and V 4 bases, and 6 bases lay outside the gene matches. The CDR3 bases are TGTGCCAGCAGCGCAATAGCGGGAGATGAGACCCAGTACTTC. Amino acids: CASSAIAGDETQYF.

The rearrangement joins TRBV19 to TRBJ2-7; D is perhaps TRBD2 (6 bases). The CDR3 consists of 15 residues. Germline V gene data show CDR1 as LNHDA and CDR2 as SQIVND (reference sequence). Trimming took off 4 bases at V and 6 bases at J, with 19 bases between the two ends. CDR3: CASSTGLLGLSEQYF. CDR3 in DNA: TGTGCCAGTAGTACGGGACTTCTGGGTCTTAGCGAGCAGTACTTC.

Regarding this clonotype: A read error may account for a junction end that differs from germline. This chain joins TRBV7-2 and TRBJ2-2; D perhaps matches TRBD1 (7 bases). This CDR3 has 16 residues. Germline assignment: CDR1 SGHTA and CDR2 FQGNSA. CDR3 coding DNA: TGTGCCAGCAGCTATCATCCGGACAGGCCCACCGGGGGGCTGTTTTTT. It translates to CASSYHPDRPTGGLFF.

This clonotype was picked up a small number of times. This chain joins TRBV7-6 and TRBJ2-7, with D possibly TRBD2 on 5 matching bases. From germline, CDR1 is SGHVS and CDR2 FNYEAQ. The V end lost 2 bases, the J end lost 5 bases, and 16 bases lay between the germline ends. The CDR3 has 15 amino acids. The CDR3 DNA sequence: TGTGCCAGCAGCTTACCTCACACGGGGTGGCACGAGCAGTACTTC. This sequence encodes CASSLPHTGWHEQYF.

In this sample, this clonotype turned up a few times. V is TRBV28 and J is TRBJ1-2; perhaps TRBD1 as D (5 bases). Trimming removed 5 bases at V and 7 bases at J, with 17 bases between. Germline CDR1 reads MDHEN; CDR2 reads SYDVKM. The CDR3 is made up of 14 amino acids. The CDR3: CASSIPRTGGGYTF. The CDR3 nucleotides are TGTGCCAGCAGTATACCCCGGACCGGGGGTGGCTACACCTTC.

The rearrangement uses TRBV7-9 and TRBJ1-1; D might be TRBD1 (6 bases). The CDR3 spans 16 residues. In germline, CDR1 is SEHNR, CDR2 FQNEAQ (reference sequence). Trimming took 4 bases from V and 5 from J, leaving 20 bases between them. CDR3: CASSSLSGRGRTEAFF. CDR3 coding DNA: TGTGCCAGCAGCTCCCTGAGCGGCAGGGGAAGGACTGAAGCTTTCTTT.

The table lists this clonotype with a few counts. The V and J genes are TRBV4-1 and TRBJ2-1; 10 bases line up with TRBD1. In germline, CDR1 is MGHRA, CDR2 YSYEKL. V was pared by 1 base and J by 8 bases, with 8 bases of the junction left unmatched. The CDR3 totals 16 residues. The CDR3 nucleotides are TGCGCCAGCAGCCAAGGACAGGGGGCGACCTCCCATGAGCAGTTCTTC. Protein sequence: CASSQGQGATSHEQFF.

The V call is TRBV7-6, the J call TRBJ1-2; D might be TRBD1 (6 bases). The germline CDR1 and CDR2 sequences are SGHVS and FNYEAQ. The ends were cut back, 5 bases at V and 2 bases at J, with 9 bases in the middle. CDR3 length equals 13 residues. CDR3 residues: CASSPTGNYGYTF. Written as DNA, the CDR3 is TGTGCCAGCAGCCCTACAGGGAACTATGGCTACACCTTC.